The 17 T cell receptor beta chains below were found in one sample sequenced in a study of Graves' ophthalmopathy and Graves' hyperthyroidism. The authors amplified TCR beta CDR3 regions from RNA transcripts. The workflow started with a first-round RT-PCR run with HTBI primers and then moved on to a second-round multiplex PCR. TCRdb re-derived calls from the multiplex PCR reads in MiXCR, one entry per CDR3 protein. The data hold around 470,000 distinct CDR3 sequences, with under 15% observed a single time. Specimen: blood. These receptors originate from a woman in her twenties or thirties with Graves' ophthalmopathy.

This clonotype appeared many times. The chain carries TRBV12-3 or TRBV12-4 and TRBJ1-1; D is perhaps TRBD1 (6 bases). The V and J ends lost 1 base and 4 bases respectively, with 10 bases between them. CDR3 length equals 14 residues. CDR3 protein: CASSLEPQGTEAFF. CDR3 DNA sequence: TGTGCCAGCAGTTTAGAACCACAGGGCACTGAAGCTTTCTTT.

The J gene is TRBJ2-2, the V gene TRBV6-1, with D possibly TRBD1 on 5 matching bases. Germline values: CDR1 MNHNS, CDR2 SASEGT. The ends were cut back, 5 bases at V and 5 bases at J, with 12 bases in the middle. There are 14 residues in the CDR3. In DNA form, the CDR3 reads TGTGCCAGCAGTCGGACAAGAGGAACCGGGGAGCTGTTTTTT. Its translation is CASSRTRGTGELFF.

This clonotype was detected many times. This chain links TRBV19 with TRBJ1-6; TRBD1 is a possible D gene (5 bases). From germline, CDR1 is LNHDA and CDR2 SQIVND (reference sequence). V gave up 8 bases and J gave up 4 bases, with 15 bases separating them. CDR3 length: 15 amino acids. CDR3 nucleotides: TGTGCCAGTCATCCGGGGACCGCTTATAATTCACCCCTCCACTTT. As protein: CASHPGTAYNSPLHF.

This clonotype was recorded at least ten times. V gene TRBV2 combines with J gene TRBJ2-7, with D possibly matching TRBD2 (6 bases). Trimming removed 8 bases at V and 6 bases at J, with 8 bases between. Germline V gives CDR1 SNHLY, CDR2 FYNNEI. CDR3 length: 10 amino acids. This CDR3 is CASGGFEQYF. CDR3 nucleotide sequence: TGTGCCAGCGGGGGGTTCGAGCAGTACTTC.

This clonotype has a count of ten or more. The J gene is TRBJ2-7, the V gene TRBV19; 12 nucleotides line up with TRBD2. Germline loops: CDR1 LNHDA, CDR2 SQIVND (reference sequence). The CDR3 is made up of 15 amino acids. V lost 4 bases to trimming and J lost 3 bases; unmatched junction nucleotides: 4. The CDR3 region is CASSRATSGSYEQYF. CDR3 coding DNA: TGTGCCAGTAGTAGAGCGACTAGCGGGAGCTACGAGCAGTACTTC.

This clonotype has at least ten counts. The chain uses TRBV6-1 and TRBJ1-5; tentative D call: TRBD1 (5 bases). Germline V gene lookup returns CDR1 MNHNS and CDR2 SASEGT. CDR3 length equals 16 residues. V dropped 0 bases and J dropped 4 bases, with 13 bases sitting between them. This CDR3 is CASSEALGRGNQPQHF. CDR3 in DNA: TGTGCCAGCAGTGAAGCCTTAGGGAGGGGAAATCAGCCCCAGCATTTT.

This clonotype was seen more than once but under ten times. The genes are TRBV13 and TRBJ2-7, with 8 bases matching TRBD1. Germline V CDR1 and CDR2: PRHDT, FYEKMQ (reference sequence). Trimming took 1 base from V and 2 from J; bases not matched to a gene: 4. The CDR3 runs to 15 residues. The CDR3: CASSLALTGAYEQYF. Here the CDR3 DNA reads TGTGCCAGCAGCTTAGCCCTGACAGGGGCCTACGAGCAGTACTTC.

This clonotype was observed many times. This chain connects TRBV20-1 to TRBJ1-1; 9 bases map to TRBD1. The CDR3 is made up of 15 amino acids. The V and J ends lost 2 bases and 7 bases, in that order; junction bases with no gene match: 11. Per germline, CDR1 DFQATT and CDR2 SNEGSKA (reference sequence). CDR3 bases: TGCAGTGCTAGACCCACAGGGGGCGCCGCTGGTGAAGCTTTCTTT. Its translation is CSARPTGGAAGEAFF.

This clonotype has a handful of counts. The gene calls are TRBV19 and TRBJ2-2; 11 nucleotides agree with TRBD2. CDR1 LNHDA and CDR2 SQIVND come from the germline V gene (reference sequence). The CDR3 runs to 15 residues. J gave up 1 base and V 7 bases, and 2 bases lay outside the gene matches. In DNA form, the CDR3 reads TGTGCCAGTAAAACTAGCGGGGGGAACACCGGGGAGCTGTTTTTT. Translating gives CASKTSGGNTGELFF.

This clonotype has more than one count but fewer than ten. The CDR3 bases are TGTGCCAGCAGCTTAGGGTGGAAACAGCCCAAAGAGACCCAGTACTTC. Translated: CASSLGWKQPKETQYF. The rearrangement links TRBV7-8 to TRBJ2-5; D uncertain. The CDR3 covers 16 residues. Trimming removed 1 base from V and 3 bases from J, with 15 bases in between. In germline, CDR1 is SGHVS, CDR2 FQNEAQ.

The J gene is TRBJ1-1, the V gene TRBV6-5, with D unresolved. Trimming stripped 0 bases from V and 9 bases from J, with 11 bases between. Looked up from germline, CDR1 is MNHEY and CDR2 is SVGAGI. The CDR3 sequence is 13 residues long. The CDR3 DNA reads TGTGCCAGCAGTTACTCCCCCGGGTCCCAAGCTTTCTTT. This sequence encodes CASSYSPGSQAFF.

This clonotype was recorded many times. The rearrangement uses TRBV15 and TRBJ2-7; 8 positions agree with TRBD2. CDR1 and CDR2 from the germline V gene are LNHNV and YYDKDF (reference sequence). The CDR3 is 14 amino acids. The V and J ends lost 4 bases and 2 bases, in that order; junction bases with no gene match: 4. CDR3 amino acids: CATSKRREAYEQYF. Here the CDR3 DNA reads TGTGCCACCAGCAAACGGCGGGAGGCCTACGAGCAGTACTTC.

This clonotype has ten or more counts. This chain connects TRBV27 to TRBJ1-2; D may be TRBD1 (6 bases). Germline loops: CDR1 MNHEY, CDR2 SMNVEV (reference sequence). The ends were cut back, 2 bases at V and 4 bases at J, with 11 bases in the middle. This CDR3 region has 14 residues. CDR3 sequence (DNA): TGTGCCAGCAGTTTAAACAGGGCGGGCTATGGCTACACCTTC. This gives the protein CASSLNRAGYGYTF.

The V and J genes are TRBV6-1 and TRBJ1-1, with TRBD1 identical over 9 bases. Trimming at V came to 6 bases and at J to 5 bases, leaving 10 bases not matched to a gene. The CDR3 is made up of 15 amino acids. Germline V lookup: CDR1 MNHNS, CDR2 SASEGT. CDR3 sequence (DNA): TGTGCCAGCAGCCGCGGGACAGGGCCGGGGACTGAAGCTTTCTTT. As protein: CASSRGTGPGTEAFF.

The sample holds a few counts of this clonotype. V and J are TRBV11-2 and TRBJ2-5; TRBD1 matches 7 bases. CDR1 SGHAT and CDR2 FQNNGV come from the germline V gene. The CDR3 consists of 14 residues. V shed 5 bases and J 6 bases; nucleotides not matched to a gene: 9. The CDR3 loop reads CASSTTGVPKTQYF. The CDR3 nucleotides are TGTGCCAGCAGCACAACAGGGGTCCCTAAGACCCAGTACTTC.

This clonotype was observed at least ten times. The V gene is TRBV28, the J gene TRBJ1-1, with 8 bases that match TRBD1. The CDR3 extends over 14 amino acids. The germline CDR1 and CDR2 sequences are MDHEN and SYDVKM. The J segment lost 1 base and the V segment lost 6 bases, leaving 4 bases of the junction unmatched. CDR3: CASRLGQGNTEAFF. The CDR3 nucleotides read TGTGCCAGCAGGCTAGGACAGGGGAACACTGAAGCTTTCTTT.

Concerning this clonotype: Relative to the germline gene, one junction end is altered; a read error may explain this. The chain carries TRBV6-1 and TRBJ2-5, with a possible D match to TRBD2 (6 bases). The V gene's germline CDR1 is MNHNS and CDR2 SASEGT. There are 15 residues in the CDR3. This chain's CDR3 is CATSDARLGQDTQYF. Written as DNA, the CDR3 is TGTGCCACCAGTGACGCCCGACTAGGACAAGATACCCAGTACTTC.